The 12 T cell receptor beta chains below all came from one sample that was sequenced in a study of T cells in Graves' hyperthyroidism and ophthalmopathy. The CDR3 regions of TCR beta were amplified from RNA transcripts. The TCR CDR3 was amplified in a first-round RT-PCR using the HTBI primer set. One entry per CDR3 protein, called by TCRdb with MiXCR from the multiplex PCR reads. The data contain 300,000 to 400,000 distinct CDR3 sequences, approximately 15% of them singletons. The specimen was blood. All receptors come from a woman aged 55-69 years with Graves' hyperthyroidism.

In its sample, this clonotype was seen many times. The V call is TRBV6-1, the J call TRBJ2-7, with 8 bases matching TRBD1. V shed 4 bases and J 7 bases; nucleotides not matched to a gene: 6. Germline assignment: CDR1 MNHNS and CDR2 SASEGT. There are 13 residues in the CDR3. The DNA of the CDR3 is TGTGCCAGCAGTGTGGGACAGGACAGAGAGCAGTACTTC. It translates to CASSVGQDREQYF.

This clonotype came up many times. This chain connects TRBV11-2 to TRBJ2-5; D gene ambiguous. V dropped 1 base and J dropped 1 base, with 7 bases sitting between them. The CDR3 length is 14 residues. Germline V lookup: CDR1 SGHAT, CDR2 FQNNGV. As DNA, the CDR3 is TGTGCCAGCAGCTTAGGAAACTTCCAAGAGACCCAGTACTTC. Translating gives CASSLGNFQETQYF.

J is TRBJ2-2 and V is TRBV5-5; D gene ambiguous. CDR3 length equals 16 residues. CDR1 and CDR2 from the germline V gene are SGHKS and YYEKEE (reference sequence). Trimming left V 4 bases short and J 0 bases short, with 13 bases between. The DNA of the CDR3 is TGTGCCAGCAGCCGTACTGCCTCCCCGAACACCGGGGAGCTGTTTTTT. Translation gives CASSRTASPNTGELFF.

V usage is TRBV10-3 and J usage is TRBJ2-1; 10 bases fit TRBD2. Germline-derived CDR1 and CDR2 are ENHRY and SYGVKD. There are 14 residues in the CDR3. V shed 5 bases, J shed 6 bases, and the junction held 4 bases outside the gene matches. The CDR3 DNA reads TGTGCCATCAGTCTAGCGGGAGAGCGCAATGAGCAGTTCTTC. This translates into CAISLAGERNEQFF.

This clonotype was observed a few times. J is TRBJ2-1 and V is TRBV6-1, with 12 bases fitting TRBD2. The V gene's germline CDR1 is MNHNS and CDR2 SASEGT. The CDR3 spans 18 residues. The ends lost 5 bases at V and 5 bases at J; junction bases unmatched: 13. The CDR3 nucleotides are TGTGCCAGCAGTTTGTTTTGGTCGACTAGCGGGAGCAACAATGAGCAGTTCTTC. Residues: CASSLFWSTSGSNNEQFF.

This clonotype was picked up many times. As DNA, the CDR3 is TGTGCCAGCTCACCCCGAGACGGCTATGGCTACACCTTC. Protein product: CASSPRDGYGYTF. The V call is TRBV18, the J call TRBJ1-2; D unclear. Germline V CDR1 and CDR2: KGHSH, LQKENI. The CDR3 spans 13 residues. Trimming shortened V by 3 bases and J by 4 bases, and 9 bases separated the two germline ends. Supplemented by reference TRBV18 and TRBJ1-2, the full variable domain reads NAGVMQNPRHLVRRRGQEARLRCSPMKGHSHVYWYRQLPEEGLKFMVYLQKENIIDESGMPKERFSAEFPKEGPSILRIQQVVRGDSAAYFCASSPRDGYGYTFGSGTRLTVV.

Many counts were recorded for this clonotype. The gene calls are TRBV5-1 and TRBJ1-1, with 7 nucleotides matching TRBD1. The CDR3 has 13 amino acids. Germline V gene lookup returns CDR1 SGHRS and CDR2 YFSETQ. Unmatched junction bases numbered 3, after V lost 6 bases and J lost 1 base. The CDR3 coding sequence is TGCGCCAGCATGAGGGACAGGAACACTGAAGCTTTCTTT. Translation gives CASMRDRNTEAFF.

Regarding this clonotype: A much bigger clone sits one base away, suggesting this may be a read error. The rearrangement links TRBV30 to TRBJ1-1, with D possibly TRBD1 on 6 matching bases. V lost 3 bases, J lost 4 bases, and 15 bases lay in between. The CDR3 is 14 amino acids. Per the germline V gene, CDR1 is GTSNPN and CDR2 is SVGIG (reference sequence). CDR3 bases: TGTGCCTGGAGCCTTGGGGGCGGGAGCACTGAAGCTTTCTTT. As protein: CAWSLGGGSTEAFF.

This clonotype came up a few times. The CDR3 reads CASSFTRASGRGTDTQYF. The CDR3 region has the DNA TGCGCCAGCAGCTTCACTCGGGCGAGCGGGAGGGGCACAGATACGCAGTATTTT. This chain uses TRBV5-1 with TRBJ2-3; 10 nucleotides match TRBD2. Germline V gene data show CDR1 as SGHRS and CDR2 as YFSETQ. The CDR3 is made up of 18 amino acids. V shed 2 bases and J 1 base; nucleotides not matched to a gene: 10.

The CDR3 nucleotides are TGTGCCAGCAGCCCCAGACTAGCGGGAGACCCCGGGGAGCTGTTTTTT. Translating it yields CASSPRLAGDPGELFF. The gene calls are TRBV7-9 and TRBJ2-2, with 12 nucleotides matching TRBD2. Germline V gives CDR1 SEHNR, CDR2 FQNEAQ (reference sequence). The V and J ends lost 5 bases and 6 bases, in that order; junction bases with no gene match: 7. This CDR3 comprises 16 residues.

The chain recombines TRBV7-9 with TRBJ2-5; D not resolved. V was shortened by 4 bases and J by 3 bases, with 9 bases between the two germline ends. CDR1 and CDR2 (germline): SEHNR, FQNEAQ (reference sequence). The CDR3 length is 13 residues. CDR3 protein: CASSYQPKETQYF. In nucleotides, the CDR3 is TGTGCCAGCAGCTACCAGCCAAAAGAGACCCAGTACTTC.

This clonotype was counted ten times or more. The chain links TRBV6-1 to TRBJ2-1, with 10 bases aligning to TRBD2. The length of the CDR3 is 16 residues. V gave up 4 bases and J gave up 2 bases; unmatched junction bases: 5. Germline V gene data show CDR1 as MNHNS and CDR2 as SASEGT. The CDR3 bases are TGTGCCAGCAGTGGGAGACTAGCGGGCACCTACAATGAGCAGTTCTTC. Residues: CASSGRLAGTYNEQFF.